This TCR beta chain is drawn from a study of CD8 T cells in Susac syndrome. Sequencing of TCR beta, carried out with a high-throughput approach, was applied to CD8+ and CD4+ T cells from the blood. Random hexamers were used to reverse transcribe the RNA input (about 0.45 to 1 ug). The TCR beta CDR3 was amplified by immunoSEQ multiplex PCR across 54 Vbeta, 13 Jbeta. TCRdb called the immunoSEQ multiplex PCR reads again in MiXCR, with one record for every CDR3 protein. Seen here are about 300,000 distinct CDR3 sequences, approximately 91% observed once, and the top ten hold around 0.18%. The TCR originated in a human donor with multiple sclerosis. Specimen: CD8+ T cells from PBMCs.

CDR3 DNA: TGTGCCAGCTCACTCACTAGCGGGGGCCGCAATGAGCAGTTCTTC. It translates to CASSLTSGGRNEQFF. This sequence joins TRBV18 and TRBJ2-1, with 11 positions matching TRBD2. V shed 4 bases, J shed 6 bases, and the junction held 5 bases outside the gene matches. CDR1 is KGHSH, CDR2 LQKENI, per germline. This CDR3 has 15 amino acids.